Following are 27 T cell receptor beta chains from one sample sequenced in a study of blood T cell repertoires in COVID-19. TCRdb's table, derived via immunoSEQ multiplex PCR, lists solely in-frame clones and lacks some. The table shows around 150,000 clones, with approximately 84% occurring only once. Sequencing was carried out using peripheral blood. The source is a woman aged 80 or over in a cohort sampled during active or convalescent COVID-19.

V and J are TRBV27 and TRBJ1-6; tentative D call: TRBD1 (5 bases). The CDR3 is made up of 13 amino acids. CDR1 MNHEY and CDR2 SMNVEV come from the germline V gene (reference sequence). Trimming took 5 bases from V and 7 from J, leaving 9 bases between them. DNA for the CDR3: TGTGCCAGCAGTCCAGGGTGGAATTCACCCCTCCACTTT. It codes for CASSPGWNSPLHF.

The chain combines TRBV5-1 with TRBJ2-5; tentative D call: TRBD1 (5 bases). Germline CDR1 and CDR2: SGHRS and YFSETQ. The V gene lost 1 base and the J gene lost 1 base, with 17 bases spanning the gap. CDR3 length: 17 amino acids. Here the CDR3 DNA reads TGCGCCAGCAGCTTGATGTCGGCAGGGATTATCCAAGAGACCCAGTACTTC. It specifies CASSLMSAGIIQETQYF.

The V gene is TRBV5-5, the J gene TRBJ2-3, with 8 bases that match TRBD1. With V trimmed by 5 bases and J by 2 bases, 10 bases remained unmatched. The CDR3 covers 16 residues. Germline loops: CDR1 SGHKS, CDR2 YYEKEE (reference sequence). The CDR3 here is CASSLRLQGATDTQYF. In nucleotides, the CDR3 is TGTGCCAGCAGTCTTAGATTGCAGGGGGCCACAGATACGCAGTATTTT.

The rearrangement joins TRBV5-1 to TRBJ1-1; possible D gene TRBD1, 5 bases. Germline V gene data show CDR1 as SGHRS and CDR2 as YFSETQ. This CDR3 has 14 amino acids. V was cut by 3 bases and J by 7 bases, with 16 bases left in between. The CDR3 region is CASSCPGGGCEAFF. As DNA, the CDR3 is TGCGCCAGCAGCTGCCCGGGGGGAGGGTGTGAAGCTTTCTTT.

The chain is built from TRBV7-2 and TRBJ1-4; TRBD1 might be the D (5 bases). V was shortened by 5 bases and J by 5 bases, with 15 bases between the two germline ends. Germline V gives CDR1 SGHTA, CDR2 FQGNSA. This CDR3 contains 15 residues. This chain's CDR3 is CASSGKVGGNEKLFF. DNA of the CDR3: TGTGCCAGCAGCGGAAAGGTGGGGGGGAATGAAAAACTGTTTTTT.

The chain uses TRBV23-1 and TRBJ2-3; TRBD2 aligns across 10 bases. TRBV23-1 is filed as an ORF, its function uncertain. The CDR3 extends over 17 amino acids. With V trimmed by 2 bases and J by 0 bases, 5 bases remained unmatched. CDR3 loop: CASSQTTSGDSTDTQYF. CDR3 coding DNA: TGCGCCAGCAGTCAAACAACTAGCGGGGATAGCACAGATACGCAGTATTTT.

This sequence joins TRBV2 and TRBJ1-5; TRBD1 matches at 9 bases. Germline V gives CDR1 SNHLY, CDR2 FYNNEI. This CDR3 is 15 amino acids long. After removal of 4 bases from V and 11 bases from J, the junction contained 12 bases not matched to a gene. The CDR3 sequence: CASSGGQGQIDSQHF. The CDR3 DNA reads TGTGCCAGCAGTGGGGGACAGGGACAAATTGATTCCCAGCATTTT.

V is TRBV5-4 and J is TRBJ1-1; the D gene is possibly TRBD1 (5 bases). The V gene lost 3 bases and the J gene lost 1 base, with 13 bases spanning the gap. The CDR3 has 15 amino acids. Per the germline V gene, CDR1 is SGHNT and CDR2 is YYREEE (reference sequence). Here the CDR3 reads CASSSPDKPNTEAFF. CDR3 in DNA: TGTGCCAGCAGCTCACCGGACAAGCCGAACACTGAAGCTTTCTTT.

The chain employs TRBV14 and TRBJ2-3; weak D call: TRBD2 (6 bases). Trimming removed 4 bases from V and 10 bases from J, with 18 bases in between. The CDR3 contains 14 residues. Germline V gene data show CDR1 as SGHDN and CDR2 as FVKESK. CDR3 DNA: TGTGCCAGCAGCCTAGCGGCTGGGGCAGGGTCGCAGTATTTT. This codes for CASSLAAGAGSQYF.

The CDR3 protein is CASSDRGSGEQYV. The CDR3 nucleotides read TGTGCCAGCAGCGACAGGGGTTCGGGCGAGCAGTACGTC. The chain has TRBV6-6 and TRBJ2-7; 8 nucleotides line up with TRBD1. Looked up from germline, CDR1 is MNHNY and CDR2 is SVGAGI (reference sequence). CDR3 size: 13 residues. The J segment lost 6 bases and the V segment lost 6 bases, leaving 7 bases of the junction unmatched.

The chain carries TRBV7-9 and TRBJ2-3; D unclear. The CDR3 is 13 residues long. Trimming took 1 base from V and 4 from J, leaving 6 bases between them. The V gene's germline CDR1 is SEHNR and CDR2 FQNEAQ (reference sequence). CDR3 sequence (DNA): TGTGCCAGCAGCTTAGACGGTGCAGATACGCAGTATTTT. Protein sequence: CASSLDGADTQYF.

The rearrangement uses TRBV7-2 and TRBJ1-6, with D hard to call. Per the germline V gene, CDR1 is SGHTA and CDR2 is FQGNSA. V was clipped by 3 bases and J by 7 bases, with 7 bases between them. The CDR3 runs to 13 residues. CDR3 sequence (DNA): TGTGCCAGCAGCTTGACACGGAATTCACCCCTCCACTTT. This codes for CASSLTRNSPLHF.

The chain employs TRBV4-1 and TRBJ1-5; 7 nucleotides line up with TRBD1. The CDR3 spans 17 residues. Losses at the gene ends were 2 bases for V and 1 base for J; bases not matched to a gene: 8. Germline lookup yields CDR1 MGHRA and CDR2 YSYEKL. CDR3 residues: CASSQWTGRGSNQPQHF. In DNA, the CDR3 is TGCGCCAGCAGCCAATGGACAGGCCGAGGGAGCAATCAGCCCCAGCATTTT.

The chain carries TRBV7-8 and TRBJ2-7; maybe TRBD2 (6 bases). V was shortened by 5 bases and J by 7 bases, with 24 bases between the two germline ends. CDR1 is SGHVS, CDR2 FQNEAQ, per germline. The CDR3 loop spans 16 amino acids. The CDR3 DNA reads TGTGCCAGCAGCCATTCACTAGCCGGAAAGACTACGGAGCAGTACGTC. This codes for CASSHSLAGKTTEQYV.

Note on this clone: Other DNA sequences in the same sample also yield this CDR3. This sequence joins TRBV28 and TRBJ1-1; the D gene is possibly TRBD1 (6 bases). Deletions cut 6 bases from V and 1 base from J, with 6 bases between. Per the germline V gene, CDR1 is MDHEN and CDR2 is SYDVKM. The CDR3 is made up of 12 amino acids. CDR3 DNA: TGTGCCAGCAGGACAGGGAACACTGAAGCTTTCTTT. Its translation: CASRTGNTEAFF. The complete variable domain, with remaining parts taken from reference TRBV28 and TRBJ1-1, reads DVKVTQSSRYLVKRTGEKVFLECVQDMDHENMFWYRQDPGLGLRLIYFSYDVKMKEKGDIPEGYSVSREKKERFSLILESASTNQTSMYLCASRTGNTEAFFGQGTRLTVV.

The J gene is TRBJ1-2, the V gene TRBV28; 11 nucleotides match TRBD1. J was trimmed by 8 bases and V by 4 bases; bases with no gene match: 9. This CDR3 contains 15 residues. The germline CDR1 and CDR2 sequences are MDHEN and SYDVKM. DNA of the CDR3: TGTGCCAGCAGTTCTCCGGGACAGGGGGTTAACGGCTACACCTTC. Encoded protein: CASSSPGQGVNGYTF.

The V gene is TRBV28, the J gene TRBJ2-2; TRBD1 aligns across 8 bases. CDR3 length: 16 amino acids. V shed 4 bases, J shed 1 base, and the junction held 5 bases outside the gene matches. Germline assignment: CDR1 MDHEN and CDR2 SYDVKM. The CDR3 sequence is CASSSYRGVNTGELFF. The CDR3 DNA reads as TGTGCCAGCAGTTCCTACAGGGGGGTGAACACCGGGGAGCTGTTTTTT. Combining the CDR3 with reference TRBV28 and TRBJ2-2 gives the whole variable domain DVKVTQSSRYLVKRTGEKVFLECVQDMDHENMFWYRQDPGLGLRLIYFSYDVKMKEKGDIPEGYSVSREKKERFSLILESASTNQTSMYLCASSSYRGVNTGELFFGEGSRLTVL.

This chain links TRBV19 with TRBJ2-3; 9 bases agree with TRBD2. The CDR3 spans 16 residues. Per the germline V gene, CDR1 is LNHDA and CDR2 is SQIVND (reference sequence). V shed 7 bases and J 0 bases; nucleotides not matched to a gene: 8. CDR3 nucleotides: TGTGCCAGTAATCCTAGCGGGGTCGCTAGCACAGATACGCAGTATTTT. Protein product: CASNPSGVASTDTQYF.

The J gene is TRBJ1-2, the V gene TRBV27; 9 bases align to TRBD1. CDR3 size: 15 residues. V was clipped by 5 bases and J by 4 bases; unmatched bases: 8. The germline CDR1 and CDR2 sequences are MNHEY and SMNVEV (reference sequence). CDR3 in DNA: TGTGCCAGCAGTCCCGGACAGGGGCGGACCTATGGCTACACCTTC. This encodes CASSPGQGRTYGYTF.

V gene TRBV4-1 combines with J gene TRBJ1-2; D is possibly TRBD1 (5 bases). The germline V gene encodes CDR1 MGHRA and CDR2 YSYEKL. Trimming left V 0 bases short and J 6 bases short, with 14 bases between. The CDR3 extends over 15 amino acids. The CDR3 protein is CASSQDLRGINGYTF. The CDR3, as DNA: TGCGCCAGCAGCCAAGATCTTCGGGGGATCAATGGCTACACCTTC.

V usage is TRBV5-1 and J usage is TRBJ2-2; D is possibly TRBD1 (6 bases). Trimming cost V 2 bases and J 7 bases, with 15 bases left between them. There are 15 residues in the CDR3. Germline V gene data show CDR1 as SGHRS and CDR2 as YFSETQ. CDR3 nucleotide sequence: TGCGCCAGCAGCTTAGGGGGAATAGACGTCGGGGAGCTGTTTTTT. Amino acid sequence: CASSLGGIDVGELFF.

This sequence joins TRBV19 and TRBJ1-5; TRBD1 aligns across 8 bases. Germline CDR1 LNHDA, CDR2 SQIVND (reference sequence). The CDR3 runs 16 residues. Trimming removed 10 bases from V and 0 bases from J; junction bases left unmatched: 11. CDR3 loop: CATHRGSGYSNQPQHF. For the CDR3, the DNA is TGTGCCACCCACAGGGGGTCGGGTTATAGCAATCAGCCCCAGCATTTT.

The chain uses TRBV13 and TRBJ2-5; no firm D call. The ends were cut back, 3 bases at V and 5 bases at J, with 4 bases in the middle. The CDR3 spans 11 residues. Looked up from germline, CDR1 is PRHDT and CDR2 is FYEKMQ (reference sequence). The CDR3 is CASSFSETQYF. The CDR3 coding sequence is TGTGCCAGCAGCTTTAGTGAGACCCAGTACTTC.

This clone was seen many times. The CDR3 DNA reads as TGTGCCAGCCGGGGGGCAAATGAGCAGTTCTTC. Its protein is CASRGANEQFF. The chain has TRBV3-1 (or the pseudogene TRBV3-2) and TRBJ2-1, with D possibly being TRBD2 (7 bases). The ends were cut back, 8 bases at V and 7 bases at J, with 9 bases in the middle. CDR1 and CDR2 from the germline V gene are LGHDT and YNNKEL (reference sequence). The CDR3 sequence is 11 residues long.

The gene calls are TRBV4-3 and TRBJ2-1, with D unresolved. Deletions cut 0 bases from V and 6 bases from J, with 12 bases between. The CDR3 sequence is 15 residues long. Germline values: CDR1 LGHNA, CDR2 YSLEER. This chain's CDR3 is CASSQDQRQGNEQFF. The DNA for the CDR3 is TGCGCCAGCAGCCAAGATCAGAGGCAAGGCAATGAGCAGTTCTTC.

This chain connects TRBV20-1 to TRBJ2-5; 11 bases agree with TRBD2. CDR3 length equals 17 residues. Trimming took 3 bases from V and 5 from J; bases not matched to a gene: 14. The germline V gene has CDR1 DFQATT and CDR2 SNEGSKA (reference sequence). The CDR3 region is CSASLTSGATVSETQYF. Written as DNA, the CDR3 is TGCAGTGCTAGTTTGACTAGCGGGGCGACGGTCAGCGAGACCCAGTACTTC.

The CDR3 is CASSPETGFNEKLFF. DNA for the CDR3: TGTGCCAGCAGCCCTGAGACAGGTTTTAATGAAAAACTGTTTTTT. The chain links TRBV7-8 to TRBJ1-4, with D tentatively TRBD1 (6 bases). V lost 5 bases to trimming and J lost 4 bases, with 14 bases between them. The CDR3 contains 15 residues. From germline, CDR1 is SGHVS and CDR2 FQNEAQ.